This T cell receptor (beta chain) comes out of a study of blood T cell repertoires in COVID-19. CDR3 length: 15 residues. Trimming removed 3 bases from V and 2 bases from J, with 12 bases in between. Germline values: CDR1 MNHEY, CDR2 SMNVEV (reference sequence). Sequenced by immunoSEQ multiplex PCR; TCRdb stores in-frame clones only, minus some. The data hold about 260,000 clones, with over 70% observed a single time. This clone was seen once. The source of this sequence is a woman between 65 and 79 years old with COVID-19, enrolled during active disease. This chain connects TRBV27 to TRBJ2-3; tentatively, D is TRBD2 (6 bases). Specimen: peripheral blood. CDR3 sequence reads: CASSFNKRATDTQYF. The CDR3 bases are TGTGCCAGCAGTTTCAACAAGCGGGCCACAGATACGCAGTATTTT.